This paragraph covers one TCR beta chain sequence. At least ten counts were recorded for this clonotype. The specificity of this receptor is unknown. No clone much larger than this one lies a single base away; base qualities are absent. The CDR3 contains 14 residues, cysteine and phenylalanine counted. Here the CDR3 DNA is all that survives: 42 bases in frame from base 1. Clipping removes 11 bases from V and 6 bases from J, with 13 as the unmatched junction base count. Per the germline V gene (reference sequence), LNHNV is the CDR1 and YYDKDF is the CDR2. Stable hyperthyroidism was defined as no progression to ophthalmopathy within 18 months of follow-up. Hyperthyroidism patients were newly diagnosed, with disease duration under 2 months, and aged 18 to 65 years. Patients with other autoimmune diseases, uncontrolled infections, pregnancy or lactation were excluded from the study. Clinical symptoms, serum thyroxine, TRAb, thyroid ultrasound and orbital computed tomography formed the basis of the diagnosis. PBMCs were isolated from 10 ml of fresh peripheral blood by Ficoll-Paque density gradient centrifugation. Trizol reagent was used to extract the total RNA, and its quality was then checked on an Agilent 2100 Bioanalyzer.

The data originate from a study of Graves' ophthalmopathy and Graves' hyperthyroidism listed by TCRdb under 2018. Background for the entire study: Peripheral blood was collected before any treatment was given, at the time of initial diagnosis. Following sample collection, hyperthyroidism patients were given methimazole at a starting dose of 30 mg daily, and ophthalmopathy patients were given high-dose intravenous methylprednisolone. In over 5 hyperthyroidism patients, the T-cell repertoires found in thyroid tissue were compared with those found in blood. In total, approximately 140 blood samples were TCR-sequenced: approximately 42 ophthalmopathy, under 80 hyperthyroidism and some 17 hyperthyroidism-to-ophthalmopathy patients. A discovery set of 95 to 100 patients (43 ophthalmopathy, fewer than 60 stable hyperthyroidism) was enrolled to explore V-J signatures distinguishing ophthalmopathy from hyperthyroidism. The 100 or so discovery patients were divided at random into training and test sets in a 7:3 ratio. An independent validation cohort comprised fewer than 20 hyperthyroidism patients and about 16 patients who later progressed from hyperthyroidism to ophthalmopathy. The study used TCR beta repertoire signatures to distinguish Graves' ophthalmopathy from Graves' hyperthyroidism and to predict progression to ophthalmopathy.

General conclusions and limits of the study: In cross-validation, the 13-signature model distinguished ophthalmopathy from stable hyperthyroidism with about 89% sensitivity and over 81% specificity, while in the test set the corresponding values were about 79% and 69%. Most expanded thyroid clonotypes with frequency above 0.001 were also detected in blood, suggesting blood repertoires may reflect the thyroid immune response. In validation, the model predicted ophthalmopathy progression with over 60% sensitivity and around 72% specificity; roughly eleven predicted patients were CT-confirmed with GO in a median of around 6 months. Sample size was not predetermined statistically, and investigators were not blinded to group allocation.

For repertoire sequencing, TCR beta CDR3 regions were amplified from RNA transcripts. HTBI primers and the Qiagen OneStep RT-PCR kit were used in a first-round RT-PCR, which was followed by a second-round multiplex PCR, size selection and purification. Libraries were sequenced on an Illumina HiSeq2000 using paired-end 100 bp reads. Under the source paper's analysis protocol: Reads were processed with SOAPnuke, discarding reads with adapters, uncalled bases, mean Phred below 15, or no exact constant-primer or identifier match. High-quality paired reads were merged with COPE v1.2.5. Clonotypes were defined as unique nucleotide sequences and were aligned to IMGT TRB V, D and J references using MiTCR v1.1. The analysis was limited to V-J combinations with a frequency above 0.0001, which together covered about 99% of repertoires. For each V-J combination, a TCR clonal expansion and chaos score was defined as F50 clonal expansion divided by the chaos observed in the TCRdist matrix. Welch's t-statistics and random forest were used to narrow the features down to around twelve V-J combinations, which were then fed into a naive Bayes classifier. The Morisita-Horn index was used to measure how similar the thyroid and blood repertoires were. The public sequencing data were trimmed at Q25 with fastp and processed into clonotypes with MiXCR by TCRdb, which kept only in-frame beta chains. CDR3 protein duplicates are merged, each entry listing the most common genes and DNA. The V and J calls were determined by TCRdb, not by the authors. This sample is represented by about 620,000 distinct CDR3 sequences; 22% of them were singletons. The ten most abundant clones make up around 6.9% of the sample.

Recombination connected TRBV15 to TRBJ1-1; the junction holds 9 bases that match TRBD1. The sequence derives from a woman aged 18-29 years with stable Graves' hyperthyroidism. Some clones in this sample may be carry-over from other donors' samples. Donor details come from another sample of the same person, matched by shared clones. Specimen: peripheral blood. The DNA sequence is TGTGCCGCAGGTGGGGACAGGGCGAGCTCTGAAGCTTTCTTT. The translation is CAAGGDRASSEAFF.